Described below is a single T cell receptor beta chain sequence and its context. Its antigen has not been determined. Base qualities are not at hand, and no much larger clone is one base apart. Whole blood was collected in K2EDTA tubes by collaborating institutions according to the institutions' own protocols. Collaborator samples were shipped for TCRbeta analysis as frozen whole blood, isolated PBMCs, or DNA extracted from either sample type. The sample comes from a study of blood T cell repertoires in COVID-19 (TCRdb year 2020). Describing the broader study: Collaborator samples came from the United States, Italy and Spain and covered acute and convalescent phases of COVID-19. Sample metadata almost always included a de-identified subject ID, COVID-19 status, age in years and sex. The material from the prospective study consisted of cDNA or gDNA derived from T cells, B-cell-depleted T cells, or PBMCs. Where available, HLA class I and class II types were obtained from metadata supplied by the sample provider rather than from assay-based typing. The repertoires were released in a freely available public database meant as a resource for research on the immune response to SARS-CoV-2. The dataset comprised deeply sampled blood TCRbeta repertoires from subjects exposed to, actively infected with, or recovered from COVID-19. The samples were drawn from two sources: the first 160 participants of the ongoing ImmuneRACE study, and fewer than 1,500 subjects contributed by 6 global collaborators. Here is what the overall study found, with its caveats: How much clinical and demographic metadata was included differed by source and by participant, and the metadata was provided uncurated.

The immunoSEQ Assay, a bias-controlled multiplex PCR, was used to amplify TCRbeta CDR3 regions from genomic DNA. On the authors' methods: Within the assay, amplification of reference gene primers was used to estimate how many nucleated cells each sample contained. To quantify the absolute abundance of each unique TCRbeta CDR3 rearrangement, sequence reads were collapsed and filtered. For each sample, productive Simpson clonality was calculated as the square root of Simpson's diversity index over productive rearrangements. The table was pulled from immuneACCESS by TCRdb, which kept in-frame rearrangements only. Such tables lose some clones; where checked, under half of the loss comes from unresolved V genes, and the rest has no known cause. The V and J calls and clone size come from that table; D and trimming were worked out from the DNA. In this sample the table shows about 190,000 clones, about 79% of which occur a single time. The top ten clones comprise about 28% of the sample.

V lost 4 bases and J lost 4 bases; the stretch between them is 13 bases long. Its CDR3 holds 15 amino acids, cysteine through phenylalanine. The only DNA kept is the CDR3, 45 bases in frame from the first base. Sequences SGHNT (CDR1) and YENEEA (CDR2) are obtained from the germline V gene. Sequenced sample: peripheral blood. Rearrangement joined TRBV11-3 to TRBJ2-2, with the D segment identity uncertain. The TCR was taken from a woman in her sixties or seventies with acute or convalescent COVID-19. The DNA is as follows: TGTGCCAGCAGCTCGACCTCCCCTAGCACCGGGGAGCTGTTTTTT. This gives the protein CASSSTSPSTGELFF.